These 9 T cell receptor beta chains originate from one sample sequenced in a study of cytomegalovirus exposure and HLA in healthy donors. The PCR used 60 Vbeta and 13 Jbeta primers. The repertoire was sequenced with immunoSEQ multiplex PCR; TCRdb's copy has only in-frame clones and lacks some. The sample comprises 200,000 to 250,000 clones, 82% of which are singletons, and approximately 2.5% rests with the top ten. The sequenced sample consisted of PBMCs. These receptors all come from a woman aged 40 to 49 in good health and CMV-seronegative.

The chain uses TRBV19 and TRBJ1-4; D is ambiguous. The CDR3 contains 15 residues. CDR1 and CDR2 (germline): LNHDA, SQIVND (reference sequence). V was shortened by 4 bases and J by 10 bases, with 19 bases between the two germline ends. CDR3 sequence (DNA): TGTGCCAGTAGTACAGCAACAGCGGTTAAAGGAAAACTGTTTTTT. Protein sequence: CASSTATAVKGKLFF.

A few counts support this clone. The CDR3 DNA is TGTGCCATCAGTGAGTCGGGGGCAGGGTACGAGATGAACACTGAAGCTTTCTTT. Translated, it gives CAISESGAGYEMNTEAFF. The gene calls are TRBV10-3 and TRBJ1-1, with D possibly matching TRBD1 (6 bases). CDR1 ENHRY and CDR2 SYGVKD come from the germline V gene. The length of the CDR3 is 18 residues. Trimming removed 0 bases at V and 0 bases at J, with 17 bases between.

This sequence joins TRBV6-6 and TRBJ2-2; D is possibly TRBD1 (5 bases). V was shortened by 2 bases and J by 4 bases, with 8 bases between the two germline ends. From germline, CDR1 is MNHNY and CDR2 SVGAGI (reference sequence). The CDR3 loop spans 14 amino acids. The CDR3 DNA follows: TGTGCCAGCAGTTACCAGGGATCCACCGGGGAGCTGTTTTTT. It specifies CASSYQGSTGELFF.

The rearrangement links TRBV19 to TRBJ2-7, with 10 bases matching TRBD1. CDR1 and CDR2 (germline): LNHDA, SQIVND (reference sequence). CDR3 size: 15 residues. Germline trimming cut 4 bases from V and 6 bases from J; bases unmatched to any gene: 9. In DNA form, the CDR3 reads TGTGCCAGTAGTACCCTACCGGGACAGGGGAGCGAGCAGTACTTC. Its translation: CASSTLPGQGSEQYF. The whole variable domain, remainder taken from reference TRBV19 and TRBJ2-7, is DGGITQSPKYLFRKEGQNVTLSCEQNLNHDAMYWYRQDPGQGLRLIYYSQIVNDFQKGDIAEGYSVSREKKESFPLTVTSAQKNPTAFYLCASSTLPGQGSEQYFGPGTRLTVT.

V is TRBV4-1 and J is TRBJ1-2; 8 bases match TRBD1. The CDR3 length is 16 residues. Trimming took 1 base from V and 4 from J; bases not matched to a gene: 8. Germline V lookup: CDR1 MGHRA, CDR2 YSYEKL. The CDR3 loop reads CASSQGQGALGYGYTF. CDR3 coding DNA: TGCGCCAGCAGCCAAGGCCAGGGGGCTTTAGGCTATGGCTACACCTTC.

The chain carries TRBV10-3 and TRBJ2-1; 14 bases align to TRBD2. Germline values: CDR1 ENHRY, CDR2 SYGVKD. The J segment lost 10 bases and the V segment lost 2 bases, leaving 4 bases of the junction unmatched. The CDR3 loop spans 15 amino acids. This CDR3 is CAISEGLAGGWEQFF. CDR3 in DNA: TGTGCCATCAGTGAGGGACTAGCGGGAGGATGGGAGCAGTTCTTC.

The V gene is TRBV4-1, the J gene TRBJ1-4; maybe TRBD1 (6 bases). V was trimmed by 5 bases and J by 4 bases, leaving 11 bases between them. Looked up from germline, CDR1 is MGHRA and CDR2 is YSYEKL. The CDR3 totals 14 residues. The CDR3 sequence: CASSWTVYNEKLFF. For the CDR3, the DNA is TGCGCCAGCAGCTGGACAGTCTATAATGAAAAACTGTTTTTT.

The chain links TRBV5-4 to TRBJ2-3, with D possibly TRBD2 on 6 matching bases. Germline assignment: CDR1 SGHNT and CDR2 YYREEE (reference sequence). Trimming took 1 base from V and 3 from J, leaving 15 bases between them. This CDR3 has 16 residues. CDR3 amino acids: CASSLRLSSGTDTQYF. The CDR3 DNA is TGTGCCAGCAGCTTGAGATTGAGTAGCGGAACAGATACGCAGTATTTT.

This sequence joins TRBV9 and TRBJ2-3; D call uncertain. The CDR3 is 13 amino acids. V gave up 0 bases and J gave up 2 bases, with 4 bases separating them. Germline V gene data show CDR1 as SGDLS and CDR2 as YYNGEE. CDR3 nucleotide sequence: TGTGCCAGCAGCGTAGCCCTCACAGATACGCAGTATTTT. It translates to CASSVALTDTQYF.